This TCR beta chain was observed in a study of prognosis after radiotherapy for stage I lung cancer. Background on the study: Every patient with non-small cell lung cancer was judged medically inoperable. Receipt of concurrent therapy with stereotactic body radiotherapy occurred in no patient.

As to this clonotype: Since a much larger clone is just one base distant, this may be a read error.

Imaging by CT and PET/CT found every patient node-negative, and no patient had prior chemotherapy, radiotherapy or other malignancies. TCR beta CDR3 was amplified from genomic DNA by two-round multiplex PCR. The use of primers specific to each TRBV and TRBJ gene characterized first-round PCR. TCRdb itself ran the multiplex PCR reads through MiXCR, one entry per CDR3 protein. The sample carries 25,000 to 30,000 distinct CDR3 sequences, around 38% recorded once. CDR3 size: 13 residues. Trimming took off 2 bases at V and 9 bases at J, with 11 bases between the two ends. Germline lookup yields CDR1 LNHDA and CDR2 SQIVND (reference sequence).

The rearrangement joins TRBV19 to TRBJ2-4, with D perhaps TRBD2 (6 bases). The origin of this receptor is a donor at least 50 years old with non-small cell lung cancer. The sample was PBMCs, taken before or after stereotactic body radiation therapy (not recorded which). In DNA, the CDR3 is TGTGCCAGTAGTATACGGGGGTTAATCATTCAGTACTTC. This codes for CASSIRGLIIQYF.